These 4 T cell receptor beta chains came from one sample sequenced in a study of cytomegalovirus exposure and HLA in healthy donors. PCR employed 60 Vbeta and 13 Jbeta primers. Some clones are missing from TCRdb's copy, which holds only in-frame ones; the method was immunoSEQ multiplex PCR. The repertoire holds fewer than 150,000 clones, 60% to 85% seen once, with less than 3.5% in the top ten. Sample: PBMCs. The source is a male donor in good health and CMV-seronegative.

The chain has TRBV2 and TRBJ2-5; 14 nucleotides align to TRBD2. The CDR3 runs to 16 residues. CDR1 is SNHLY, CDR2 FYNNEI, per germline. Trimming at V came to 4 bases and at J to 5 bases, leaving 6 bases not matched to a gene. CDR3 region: CASSGRLAGGHETQYF. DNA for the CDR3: TGTGCCAGCAGTGGAAGACTAGCGGGGGGGCATGAGACCCAGTACTTC.

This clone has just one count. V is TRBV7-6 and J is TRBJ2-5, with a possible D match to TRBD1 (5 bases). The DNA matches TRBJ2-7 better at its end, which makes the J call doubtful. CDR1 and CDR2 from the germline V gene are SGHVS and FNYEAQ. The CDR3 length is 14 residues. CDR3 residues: CASSLEGRVYEQYF. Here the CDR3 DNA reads TGTGCCAGCAGCTTAGAGGGCAGGGTCTACGAGCAGTACTTC.

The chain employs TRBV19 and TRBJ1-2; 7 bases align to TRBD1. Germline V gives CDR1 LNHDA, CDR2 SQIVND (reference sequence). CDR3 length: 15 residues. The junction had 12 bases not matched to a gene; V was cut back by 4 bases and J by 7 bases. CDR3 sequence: CASSTEKQGMAGYTF. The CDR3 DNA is TGTGCCAGTAGTACCGAGAAACAGGGGATGGCTGGCTACACCTTC.

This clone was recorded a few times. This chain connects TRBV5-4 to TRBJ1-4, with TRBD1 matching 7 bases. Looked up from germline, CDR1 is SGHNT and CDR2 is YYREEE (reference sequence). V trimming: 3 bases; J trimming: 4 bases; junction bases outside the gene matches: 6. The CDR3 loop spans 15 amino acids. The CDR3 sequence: CASSSSGTDNEKLFF. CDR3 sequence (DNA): TGTGCCAGCAGCTCATCAGGGACAGATAATGAAAAACTGTTTTTT.